Presented here are 9 T cell receptor beta chains from one specimen sequenced in a study of shared clonotypes between healthy human individuals. Positive CCR7 selection of CD45RO-negative cells yielded the naive CD8 cells, and terminally differentiated effector memory CD45RA+ cells were excluded. Sequencing was performed with immunoSEQ multiplex PCR; in TCRdb, only in-frame clones are kept and a portion is missing. Among about 590,000 clones listed, roughly 96% were seen once. The sequencing sample was made of naive CD8+ T cells sorted from blood. The receptor source for this set is a woman in her 30s in good health.

The chain combines TRBV13 with TRBJ2-3; D is undetermined. This CDR3 contains 16 residues. Germline CDR1 reads PRHDT; CDR2 reads FYEKMQ (reference sequence). The V end lost 0 bases, the J end lost 2 bases, and 12 bases lay between the germline ends. The CDR3: CASSLGARSSTDTQYF. DNA of the CDR3: TGTGCCAGCAGCTTAGGGGCCCGGTCCTCCACAGATACGCAGTATTTT.

This sequence joins TRBV6-5 and TRBJ2-3; unclear D gene. The length of the CDR3 is 11 residues. Trimming pared 6 bases from V and 11 bases from J, leaving 12 bases between. Germline lookup yields CDR1 MNHEY and CDR2 SVGAGI. The CDR3 sequence is CASSHGWEQYF. CDR3 sequence (DNA): TGTGCCAGCAGCCACGGGTGGGAGCAGTATTTT.

The V and J genes are TRBV30 and TRBJ2-7; D gene uncertain. V was pared by 5 bases and J by 1 base, with 6 bases between. CDR3 size: 11 residues. The germline gives CDR1 GTSNPN, CDR2 SVGIG (reference sequence). Here the CDR3 reads CAWDRSYEQYF. In DNA form, the CDR3 reads TGTGCCTGGGACCGTTCCTACGAGCAGTACTTC. The entire variable domain, with the rest obtained from reference TRBV30 and TRBJ2-7, is as follows: SQTIHQWPATLVQPVGSPLSLECTVEGTSNPNLYWYRQAAGRGLQLLFYSVGIGQISSEVPQNLSASRPQDRQFILSSKKLLLSDSGFYLCAWDRSYEQYFGPGTRLTVT.

This clone has a single count. This sequence joins TRBV5-6 and TRBJ1-2; no clear D gene. The germline CDR1 and CDR2 sequences are SGHDT and YYEEEE. With 0 bases removed from V and 4 bases from J, the gap between germline ends came to 10 bases. The CDR3 is 14 amino acids. DNA for the CDR3: TGTGCCAGCAGCTTGGAGGCCTCGGCCTATGGCTACACCTTC. The encoded protein is CASSLEASAYGYTF.

The rearrangement uses TRBV5-6 and TRBJ2-2, with 9 positions matching TRBD2. Germline V gene lookup returns CDR1 SGHDT and CDR2 YYEEEE. The J segment lost 6 bases and the V segment lost 4 bases, leaving 1 base of the junction unmatched. The CDR3 sequence is 13 residues long. DNA of the CDR3: TGTGCCAGCAGCCGACTAGCGGCCGGGGAGCTGTTTTTT. This translates into CASSRLAAGELFF.

The chain couples TRBV28 to TRBJ2-3; D perhaps matches TRBD2 (5 bases). Germline assignment: CDR1 MDHEN and CDR2 SYDVKM. The CDR3 is made up of 16 amino acids. Between the trimmed V and J ends, which lost 4 bases and 1 base, there was a span of 15 bases. The CDR3 spells CASSSIKAEGTDTQYF. The CDR3 coding sequence is TGTGCCAGCAGTTCCATCAAAGCGGAGGGCACAGATACGCAGTATTTT.

The V gene is TRBV30, the J gene TRBJ2-7, with 10 positions matching TRBD2. Germline V gene lookup returns CDR1 GTSNPN and CDR2 SVGIG (reference sequence). CDR3 length equals 14 residues. J was trimmed by 7 bases and V by 2 bases; bases with no gene match: 8. CDR3 region: CAWSLAGASWEQYF. DNA for the CDR3: TGTGCCTGGAGTCTAGCGGGAGCATCCTGGGAGCAGTACTTC.

The chain uses TRBV10-1 and TRBJ2-7; no clear D. Germline V gene lookup returns CDR1 WNHNN and CDR2 SYGVQD (reference sequence). The V end was cut by 8 bases, the J end by 0 bases, with 11 bases between. This CDR3 has 13 amino acids. The CDR3 loop is CASQGQNSYEQYF. The CDR3 DNA is TGCGCCAGCCAAGGCCAAAACTCCTACGAGCAGTACTTC.

The chain uses TRBV7-8 and TRBJ2-1, with 9 bases fitting TRBD2. The CDR3 extends over 18 amino acids. Losses at the gene ends were 1 base for V and 2 bases for J; bases not matched to a gene: 9. The V gene's germline CDR1 is SGHVS and CDR2 FQNEAQ. CDR3 in DNA: TGTGCCAGCAGCTTAGGCCTAGCGGGACCGCACCCCTACAATGAGCAGTTCTTC. Protein: CASSLGLAGPHPYNEQFF. Looking up the rest from reference TRBV7-8 and TRBJ2-1 gives the full variable domain: GAGVSQSPRYKVAKRGQDVALRCDPISGHVSLFWYQQALGQGPEFLTYFQNEAQLDKSGLPSDRFFAERPEGSVSTLKIQRTQQEDSAVYLCASSLGLAGPHPYNEQFFGPGTRLTVL.